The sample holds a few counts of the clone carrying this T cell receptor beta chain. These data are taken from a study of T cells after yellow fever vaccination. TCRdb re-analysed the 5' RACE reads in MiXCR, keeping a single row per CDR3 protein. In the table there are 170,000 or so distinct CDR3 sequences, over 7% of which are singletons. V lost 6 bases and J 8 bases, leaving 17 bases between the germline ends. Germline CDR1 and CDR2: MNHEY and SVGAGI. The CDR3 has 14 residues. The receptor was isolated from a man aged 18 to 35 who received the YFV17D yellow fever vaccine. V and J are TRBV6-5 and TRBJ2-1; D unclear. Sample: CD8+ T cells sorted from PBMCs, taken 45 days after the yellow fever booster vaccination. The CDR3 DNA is TGTGCCAGCAGGAGCCAAGGAGCCCGAGATGAGCAGTTCTTC. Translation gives CASRSQGARDEQFF.